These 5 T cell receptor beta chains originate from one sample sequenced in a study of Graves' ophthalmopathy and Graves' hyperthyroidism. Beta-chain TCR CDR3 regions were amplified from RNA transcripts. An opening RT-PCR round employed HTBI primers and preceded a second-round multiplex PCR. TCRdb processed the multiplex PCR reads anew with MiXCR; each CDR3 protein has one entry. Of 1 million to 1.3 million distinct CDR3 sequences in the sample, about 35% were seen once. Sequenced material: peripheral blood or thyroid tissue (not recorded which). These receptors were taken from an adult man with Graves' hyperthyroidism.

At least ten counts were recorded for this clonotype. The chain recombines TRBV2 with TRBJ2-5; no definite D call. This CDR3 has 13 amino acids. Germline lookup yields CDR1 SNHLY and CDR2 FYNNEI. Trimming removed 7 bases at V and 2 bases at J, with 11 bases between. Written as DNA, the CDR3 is TGTGCCAGCATAGGAAAGTGGCAAGAGACCCAGTACTTC. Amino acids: CASIGKWQETQYF.

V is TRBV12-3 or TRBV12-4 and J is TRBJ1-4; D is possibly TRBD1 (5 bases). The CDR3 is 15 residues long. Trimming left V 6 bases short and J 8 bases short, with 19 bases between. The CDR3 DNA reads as TGTGCCAGCAGACCCCTGGGGCAGGGAAGCGAAAAACTGTTTTTT. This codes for CASRPLGQGSEKLFF.

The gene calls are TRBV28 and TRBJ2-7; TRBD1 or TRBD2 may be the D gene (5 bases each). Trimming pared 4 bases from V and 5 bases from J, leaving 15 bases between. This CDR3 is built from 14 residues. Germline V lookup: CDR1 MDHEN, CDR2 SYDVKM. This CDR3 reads CASSSGTQNNEQYF. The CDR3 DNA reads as TGTGCCAGCAGTTCCGGGACCCAGAACAACGAGCAGTACTTC. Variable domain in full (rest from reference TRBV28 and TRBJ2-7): DVKVTQSSRYLVKRTGEKVFLECVQDMDHENMFWYRQDPGLGLRLIYFSYDVKMKEKGDIPEGYSVSREKKERFSLILESASTNQTSMYLCASSSGTQNNEQYFGPGTRLTVT.

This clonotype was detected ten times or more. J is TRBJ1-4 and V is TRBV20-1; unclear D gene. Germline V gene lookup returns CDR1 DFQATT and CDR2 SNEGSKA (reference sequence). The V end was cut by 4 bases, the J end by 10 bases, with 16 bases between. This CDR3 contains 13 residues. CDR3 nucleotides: TGCAGTGCTACCTCCACACTGCTGGGAAAACTGTTTTTT. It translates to CSATSTLLGKLFF.

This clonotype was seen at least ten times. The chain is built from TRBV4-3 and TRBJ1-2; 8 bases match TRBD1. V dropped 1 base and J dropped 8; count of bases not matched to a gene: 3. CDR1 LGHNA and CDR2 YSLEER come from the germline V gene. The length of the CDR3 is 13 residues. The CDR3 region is CASSQGQGAGYTF. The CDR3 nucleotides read TGCGCCAGCAGCCAAGGGCAGGGGGCCGGCTACACCTTC.